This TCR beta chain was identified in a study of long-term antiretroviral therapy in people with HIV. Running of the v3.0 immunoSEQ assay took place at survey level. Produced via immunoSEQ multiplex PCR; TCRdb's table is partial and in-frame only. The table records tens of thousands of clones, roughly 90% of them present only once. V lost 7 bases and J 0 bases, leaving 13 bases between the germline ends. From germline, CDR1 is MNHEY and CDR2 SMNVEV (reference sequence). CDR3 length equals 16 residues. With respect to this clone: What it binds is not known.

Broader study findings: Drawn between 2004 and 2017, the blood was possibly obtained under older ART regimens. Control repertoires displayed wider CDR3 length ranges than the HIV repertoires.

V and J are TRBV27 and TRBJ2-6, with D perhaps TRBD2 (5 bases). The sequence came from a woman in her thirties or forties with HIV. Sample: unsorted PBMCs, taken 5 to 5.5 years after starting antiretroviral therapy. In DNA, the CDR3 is TGTGCCAGCACCGTCCTTACTAGCTCTGGGGCCAACGTCCTGACTTTC. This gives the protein CASTVLTSSGANVLTF.